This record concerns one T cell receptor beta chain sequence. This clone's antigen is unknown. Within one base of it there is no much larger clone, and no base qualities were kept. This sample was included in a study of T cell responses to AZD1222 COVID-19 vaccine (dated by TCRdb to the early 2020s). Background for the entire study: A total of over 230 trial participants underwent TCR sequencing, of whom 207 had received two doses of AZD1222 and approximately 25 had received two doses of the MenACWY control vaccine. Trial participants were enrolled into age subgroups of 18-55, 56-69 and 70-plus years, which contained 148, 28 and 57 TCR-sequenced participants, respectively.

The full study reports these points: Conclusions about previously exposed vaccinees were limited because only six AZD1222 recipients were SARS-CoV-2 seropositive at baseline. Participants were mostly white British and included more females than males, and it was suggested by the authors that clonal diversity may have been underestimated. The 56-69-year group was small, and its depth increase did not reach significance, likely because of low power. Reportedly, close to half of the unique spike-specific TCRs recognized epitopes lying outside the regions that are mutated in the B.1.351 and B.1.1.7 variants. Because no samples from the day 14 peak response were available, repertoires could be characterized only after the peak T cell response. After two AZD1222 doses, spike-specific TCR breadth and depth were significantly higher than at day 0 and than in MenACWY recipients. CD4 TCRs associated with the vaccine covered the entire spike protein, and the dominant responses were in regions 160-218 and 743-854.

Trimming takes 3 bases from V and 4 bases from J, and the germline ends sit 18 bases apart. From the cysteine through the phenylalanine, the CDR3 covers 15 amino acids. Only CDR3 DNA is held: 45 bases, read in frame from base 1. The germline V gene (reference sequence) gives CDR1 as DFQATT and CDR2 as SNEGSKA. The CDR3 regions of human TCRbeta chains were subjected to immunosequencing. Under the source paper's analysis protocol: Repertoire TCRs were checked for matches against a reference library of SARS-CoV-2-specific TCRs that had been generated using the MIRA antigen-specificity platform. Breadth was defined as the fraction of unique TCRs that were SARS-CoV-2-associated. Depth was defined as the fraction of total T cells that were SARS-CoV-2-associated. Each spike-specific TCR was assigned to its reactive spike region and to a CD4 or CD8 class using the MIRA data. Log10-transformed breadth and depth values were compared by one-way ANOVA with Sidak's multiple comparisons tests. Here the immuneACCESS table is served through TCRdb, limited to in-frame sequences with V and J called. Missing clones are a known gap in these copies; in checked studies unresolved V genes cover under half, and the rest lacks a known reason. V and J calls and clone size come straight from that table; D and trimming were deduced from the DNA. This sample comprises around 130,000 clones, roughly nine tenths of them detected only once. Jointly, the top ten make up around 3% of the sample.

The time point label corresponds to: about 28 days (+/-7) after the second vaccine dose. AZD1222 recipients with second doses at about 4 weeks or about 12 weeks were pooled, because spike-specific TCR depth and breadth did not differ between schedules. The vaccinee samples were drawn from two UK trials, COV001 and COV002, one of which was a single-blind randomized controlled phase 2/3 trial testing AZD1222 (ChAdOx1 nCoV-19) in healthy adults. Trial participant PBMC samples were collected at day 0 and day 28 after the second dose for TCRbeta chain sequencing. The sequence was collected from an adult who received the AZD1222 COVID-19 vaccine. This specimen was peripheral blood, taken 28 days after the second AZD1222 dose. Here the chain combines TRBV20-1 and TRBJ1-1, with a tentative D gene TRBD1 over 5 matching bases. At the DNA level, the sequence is TGCAGTGCTAGTGGGGCGGAGGGTGGCGTCACTGAAGCTTTCTTT. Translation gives CSASGAEGGVTEAFF.